This section outlines one T cell receptor beta chain sequence together with its context. After the first PCR, alpha and beta chain libraries were processed separately. The ends lost 2 bases at V and 4 bases at J; junction bases unmatched: 8. Germline V gene sequence: CDR1 SGHTA, CDR2 FQGTGA. The CDR3 is made up of 17 amino acids. Two oligonucleotides, mixed equimolar, formed the beta constant-region primer covering TRBC1 and TRBC2. TCRdb passed the UMI-ligation and nested PCR reads through MiXCR, listing each CDR3 protein once. This sample has 65,000 to 85,000 distinct CDR3 sequences, with about an eighth found just once. These data originate in a study of naive and memory T cell subsets.

The sequence came from a human donor in good health. Sample: central memory CD4+ T cells from blood. This chain links TRBV7-3 with TRBJ2-1; 10 nucleotides align to TRBD2. DNA of the CDR3: TGTGCCAGCAGCTTACCCGGGACTAGCGTAAGGTACAATGAGCAGTTCTTC. Residues: CASSLPGTSVRYNEQFF. Together with reference TRBV7-3 and TRBJ2-1, the CDR3 gives the full variable domain: GAGVSQTPSNKVTEKGKYVELRCDPISGHTALYWYRQSLGQGPEFLIYFQGTGAADDSGLPNDRFFAVRPEGSVSTLKIQRTERGDSAVYLCASSLPGTSVRYNEQFFGPGTRLTVL.